This TCR beta chain comes out of a study of T cells in Graves' hyperthyroidism and ophthalmopathy. Points from the study as a whole: Patients with ophthalmopathy were separated from those with stable hyperthyroidism by a 13 V-J model. Ophthalmopathy, which appeared later, was predicted by the model a median 6.5 months before onset.

Hyperthyroidism in the patients, aged 18 to 65, was newly diagnosed and under 2 months in duration. Cells are PBMCs isolated from over 7.5 ml of fresh blood. This clonotype has only a few counts. Its specificity is unknown. CDR3 size: 15 residues. V lost 1 base and J lost 6, with 13 bases in between. Germline V gives CDR1 LNHDA, CDR2 SQIVND (reference sequence). What was amplified from RNA transcripts were TCR beta CDR3 regions. HTBI primers were used for first-round RT-PCR of the TCR CDR3. TCRdb processed the multiplex PCR reads anew with MiXCR; each CDR3 protein has one entry. The repertoire consists of a few hundred thousand distinct CDR3 sequences, with about 15% occurring once and the leading ten covering around 48%.

This chain joins TRBV19 and TRBJ1-5; D gene uncertain. This TCR was sampled from a woman aged 45 to 65 with Graves' hyperthyroidism. Sequenced: blood. CDR3 nucleotides: TGTGCCAGTAGTATAGGTGAGGACTGGGGTCAGCCCCAGCATTTT. Its protein is CASSIGEDWGQPQHF.